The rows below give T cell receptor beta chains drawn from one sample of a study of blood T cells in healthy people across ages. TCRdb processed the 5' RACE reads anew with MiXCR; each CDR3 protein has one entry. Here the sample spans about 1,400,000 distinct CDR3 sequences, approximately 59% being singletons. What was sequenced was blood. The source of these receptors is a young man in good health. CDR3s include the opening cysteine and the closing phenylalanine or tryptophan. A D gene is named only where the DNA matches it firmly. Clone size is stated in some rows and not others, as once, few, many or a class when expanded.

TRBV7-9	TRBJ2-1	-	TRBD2	TGTGCCAGCCGCAACGGAGGGACTAGTAGTGCTGAGCAGTTCTTC	CASRNGGTSSAEQFF
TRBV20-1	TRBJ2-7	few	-	TGCAGTGCTAGCCGGGATCTAGCACACGAGCAGTACTTC	CSASRDLAHEQYF
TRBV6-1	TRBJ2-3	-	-	TGTGCCAGCTTTAGGCTTTGGGGAGATACGCAGTATTTT	CASFRLWGDTQYF
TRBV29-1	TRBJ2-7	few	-	TGCAGCGTTGTAGGGGCGCTCTCCTACGAGCAGTACTTC	CSVVGALSYEQYF
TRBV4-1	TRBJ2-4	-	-	TGCGCCAGCAGCCATTTCCCCAAAAACATTCAGTACTTC	CASSHFPKNIQYF
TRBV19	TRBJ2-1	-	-	TGTGCCAGTAGTATATGGTGGGGCCTCAATGAGCAGTTCTTC	CASSIWWGLNEQFF
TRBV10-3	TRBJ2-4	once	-	TGTGCCATCAGTGAGGGAAACAATAAAAACATTCAGTACTTC	CAISEGNNKNIQYF
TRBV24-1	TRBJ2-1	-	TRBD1	TGTGCCACCAGTAAGAACCAGGGGGCTACATACAATGAGCAGTTCTTC	CATSKNQGATYNEQFF
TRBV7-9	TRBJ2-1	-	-	TGTGCCAGCAGCTCAACACCTAGCGCCTCCTACAATGAGCAGTTCTTC	CASSSTPSASYNEQFF
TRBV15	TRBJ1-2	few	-	TGTGCCACCAGCAGAGACCTGGCCTATGGCTACACCTTC	CATSRDLAYGYTF
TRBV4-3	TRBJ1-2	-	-	TGCGCCAGCAGCCAAGATGGGGGCGGCTTATGTGGCTACACCTTC	CASSQDGGGLCGYTF
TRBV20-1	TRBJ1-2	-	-	TGCAGTGCTAGAAACAGGCTGGAGTATGGCTACACCTTC	CSARNRLEYGYTF
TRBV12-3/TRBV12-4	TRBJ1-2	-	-	TGTGCCAGCAGTTTCGGGGCGAGTCTTGGAGCTAACTATGGCTACACCTTC	CASSFGASLGANYGYTF
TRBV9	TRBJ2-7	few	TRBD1	TGTGCCAGCAGCCCAATTCTATCCGGGACAGAGAACTACGAGCAGTACTTC	CASSPILSGTENYEQYF
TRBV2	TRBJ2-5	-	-	TGTGCCAGCAGAGAGGGACCGCTGGAATATGAGACCCAGTACTTC	CASREGPLEYETQYF
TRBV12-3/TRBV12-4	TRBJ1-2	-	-	TGTGCCAGCAGTTTTCGGGGGTCAGGAGAAGGCTACACCTTC	CASSFRGSGEGYTF
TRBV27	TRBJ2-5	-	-	TGTGCCAGCATGGTGAGCGGGTCCCTGGGGACCCAGTACTTC	CASMVSGSLGTQYF
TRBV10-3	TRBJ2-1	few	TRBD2	TGTGCCATCAGTGAAGGTCTAGCGGTAAATGAGCAGTTCTTC	CAISEGLAVNEQFF
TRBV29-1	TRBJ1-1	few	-	TGCAGCGTTGCCCCAGAGGAGCGGGCTGAAGCTTTCTTT	CSVAPEERAEAFF
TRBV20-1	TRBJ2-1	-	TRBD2	TGCAGTGCCCTCCGGACTAGCGGGAGGGTCAATGAGCAGTTCTTC	CSALRTSGRVNEQFF
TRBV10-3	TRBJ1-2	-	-	TGTGCCATCACCCTGACAGGCTATGGCTACACCTTC	CAITLTGYGYTF
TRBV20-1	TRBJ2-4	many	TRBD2	TGCAGTGCTAAGAGTTCTAGCGGCAAAAACATTCAGTACTTC	CSAKSSSGKNIQYF
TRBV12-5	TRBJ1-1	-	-	TGTGCTAGTGGTTTGGGTCTGGACCTCATGAACACTGAAGCTTTCTTT	CASGLGLDLMNTEAFF
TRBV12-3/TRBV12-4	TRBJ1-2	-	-	TGTGCCAGCAGTGTAGGGGCCATCTATGGCTACACCTTC	CASSVGAIYGYTF
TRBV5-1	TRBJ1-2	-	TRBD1	TGCGCCAGCAGCTTGGAGCGGACAGGGACGATTAACTATGGCTACACCTTC	CASSLERTGTINYGYTF
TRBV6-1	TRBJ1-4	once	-	TGTGCCAGCACCCGAGGGGGAACTAATGAAAAACTGTTTTTT	CASTRGGTNEKLFF
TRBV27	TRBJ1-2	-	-	TGTGCCAGCAGTTTATCCCCAGGGATGAGGCGTGGCTACACCTTC	CASSLSPGMRRGYTF
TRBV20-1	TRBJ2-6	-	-	TGCAGTGCTAGAGTGGGGCCCGGGGCCAACGTCCTGACTTTC	CSARVGPGANVLTF
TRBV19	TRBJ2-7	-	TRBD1	TGTGCCAGTAGTAACGAAAGAGGACAGGGCTCCTACGAGCAGTACTTC	CASSNERGQGSYEQYF